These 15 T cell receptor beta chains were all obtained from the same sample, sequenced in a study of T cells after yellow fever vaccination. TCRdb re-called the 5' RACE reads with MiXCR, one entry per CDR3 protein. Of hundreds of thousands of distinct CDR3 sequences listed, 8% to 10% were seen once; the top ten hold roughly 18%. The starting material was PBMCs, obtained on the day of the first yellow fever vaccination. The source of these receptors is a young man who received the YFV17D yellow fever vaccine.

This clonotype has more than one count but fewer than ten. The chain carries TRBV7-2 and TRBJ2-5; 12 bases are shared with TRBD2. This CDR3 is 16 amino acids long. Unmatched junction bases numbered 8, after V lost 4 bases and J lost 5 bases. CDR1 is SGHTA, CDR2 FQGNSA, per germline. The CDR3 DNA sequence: TGTGCCAGCAGCTACTGGACTAGCGGGATGGGGGAGACCCAGTACTTC. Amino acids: CASSYWTSGMGETQYF.

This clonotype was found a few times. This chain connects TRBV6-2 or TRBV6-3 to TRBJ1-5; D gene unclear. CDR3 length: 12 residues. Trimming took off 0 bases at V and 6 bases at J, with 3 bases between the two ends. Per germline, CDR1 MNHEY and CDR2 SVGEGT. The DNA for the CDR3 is TGTGCCAGCAGTTACTCGGGTCAGCCCCAGCATTTT. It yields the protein CASSYSGQPQHF.

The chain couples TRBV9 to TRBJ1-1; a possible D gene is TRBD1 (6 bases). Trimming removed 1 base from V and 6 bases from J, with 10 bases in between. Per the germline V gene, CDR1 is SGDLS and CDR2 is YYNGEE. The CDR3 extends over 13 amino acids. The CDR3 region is CASSVTGKAEAFF. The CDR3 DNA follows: TGTGCCAGCAGCGTAACAGGGAAGGCTGAAGCTTTCTTT.

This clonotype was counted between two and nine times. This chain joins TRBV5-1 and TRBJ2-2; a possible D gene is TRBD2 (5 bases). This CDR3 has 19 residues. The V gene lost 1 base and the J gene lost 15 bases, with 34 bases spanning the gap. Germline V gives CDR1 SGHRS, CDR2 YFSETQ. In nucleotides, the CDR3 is TGCGCCAGCAGCTTGCCCAGGATCGGAGGCAATCACCGGGGAGCTGGGGTGTTTTTT. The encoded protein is CASSLPRIGGNHRGAGVFF.

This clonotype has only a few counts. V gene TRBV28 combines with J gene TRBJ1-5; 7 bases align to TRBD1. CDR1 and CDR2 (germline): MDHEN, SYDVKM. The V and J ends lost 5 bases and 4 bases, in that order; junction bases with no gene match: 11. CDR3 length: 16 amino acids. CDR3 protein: CASSPPTGEGNQPQHF. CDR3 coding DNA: TGTGCCAGCAGTCCCCCAACAGGGGAAGGAAATCAGCCCCAGCATTTT.

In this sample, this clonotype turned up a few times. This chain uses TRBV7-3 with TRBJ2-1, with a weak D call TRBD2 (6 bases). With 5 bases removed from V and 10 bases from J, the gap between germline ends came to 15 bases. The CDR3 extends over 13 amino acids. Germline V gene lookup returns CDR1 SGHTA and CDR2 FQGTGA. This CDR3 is CASSVTGTHEQFF. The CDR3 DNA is TGTGCCAGCAGCGTTACCGGGACTCACGAGCAGTTCTTC.

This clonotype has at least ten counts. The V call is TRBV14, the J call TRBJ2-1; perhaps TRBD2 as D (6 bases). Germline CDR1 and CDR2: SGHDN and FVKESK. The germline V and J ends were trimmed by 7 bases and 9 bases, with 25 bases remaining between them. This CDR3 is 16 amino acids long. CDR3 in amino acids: CASNPSGLLALSEQFF. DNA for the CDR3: TGTGCCAGCAACCCTTCGGGACTCCTCGCCCTCAGTGAGCAGTTCTTC.

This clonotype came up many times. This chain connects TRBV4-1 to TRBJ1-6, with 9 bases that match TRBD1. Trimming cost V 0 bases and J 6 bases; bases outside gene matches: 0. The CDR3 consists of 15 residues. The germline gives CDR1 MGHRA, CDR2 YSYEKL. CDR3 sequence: CASSQEGQGNSPLHF. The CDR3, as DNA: TGCGCCAGCAGCCAAGAGGGACAGGGTAATTCACCCCTCCACTTT.

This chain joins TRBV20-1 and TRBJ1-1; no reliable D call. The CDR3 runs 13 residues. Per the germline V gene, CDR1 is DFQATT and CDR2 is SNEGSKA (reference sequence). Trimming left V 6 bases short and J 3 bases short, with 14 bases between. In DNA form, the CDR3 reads TGCAGTGCCCCCTCGGGCGGGGACACTGAAGCTTTCTTT. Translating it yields CSAPSGGDTEAFF.

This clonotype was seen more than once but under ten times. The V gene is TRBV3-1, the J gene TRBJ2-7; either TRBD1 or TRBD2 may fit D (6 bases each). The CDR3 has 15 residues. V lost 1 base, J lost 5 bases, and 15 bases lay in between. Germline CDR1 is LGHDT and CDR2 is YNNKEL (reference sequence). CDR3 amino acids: CASSQVPGATHEQYF. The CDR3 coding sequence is TGTGCCAGCAGCCAAGTGCCGGGGGCGACCCACGAGCAGTACTTC.

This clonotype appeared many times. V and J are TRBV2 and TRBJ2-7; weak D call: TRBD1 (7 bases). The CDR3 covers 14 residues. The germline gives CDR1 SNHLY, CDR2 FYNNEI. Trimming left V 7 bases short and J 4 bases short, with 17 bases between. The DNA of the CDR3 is TGTGCCAGCACTCAGGGGGGACACCTATACGAGCAGTACTTC. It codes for CASTQGGHLYEQYF.

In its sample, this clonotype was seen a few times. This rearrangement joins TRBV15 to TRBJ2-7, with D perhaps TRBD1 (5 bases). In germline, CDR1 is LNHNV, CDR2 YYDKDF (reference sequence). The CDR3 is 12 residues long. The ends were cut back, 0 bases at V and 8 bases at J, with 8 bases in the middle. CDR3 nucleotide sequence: TGTGCCACCAGCAGAGACAGGGCCCAGCAGTACGTC. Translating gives CATSRDRAQQYV.

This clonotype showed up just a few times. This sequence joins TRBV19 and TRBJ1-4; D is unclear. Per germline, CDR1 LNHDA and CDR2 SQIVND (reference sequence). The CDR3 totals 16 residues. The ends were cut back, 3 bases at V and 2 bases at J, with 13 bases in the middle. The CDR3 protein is CASSIDRSGTNEKLFF. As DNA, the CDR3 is TGTGCCAGTAGTATCGATAGGAGCGGCACTAATGAAAAACTGTTTTTT.

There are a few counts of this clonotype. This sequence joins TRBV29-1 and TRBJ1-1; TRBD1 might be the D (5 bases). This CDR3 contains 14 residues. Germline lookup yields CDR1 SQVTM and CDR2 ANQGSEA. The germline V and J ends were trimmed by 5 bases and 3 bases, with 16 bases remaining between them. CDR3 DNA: TGCAGCGTTTACGGGGGGTGGGGGGACACTGAAGCTTTCTTT. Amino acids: CSVYGGWGDTEAFF.

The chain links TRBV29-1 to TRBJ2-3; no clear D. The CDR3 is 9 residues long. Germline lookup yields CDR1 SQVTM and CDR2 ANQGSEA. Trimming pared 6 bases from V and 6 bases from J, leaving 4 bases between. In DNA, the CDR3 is TGCAGCGTGAGCGATACGCAGTATTTT. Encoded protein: CSVSDTQYF.